The rows below give T cell receptor beta chains drawn from one sample of a study of T cell repertoires in cytomegalovirus infection. No antigen has been assigned to these receptors. One entry per CDR3 protein, called by TCRdb with MiXCR from the reads. The repertoire includes a few hundred thousand distinct CDR3 sequences, 40% of them detected once, and about half sits in the top ten. The sequenced sample was cultured PBMCs, obtained from culture after CMV antigen stimulation. Source of these receptors: a human donor in good health (CMV status not recorded). Some clones in this sample may be carry-over from other donors' samples. Both conserved end residues are part of each CDR3. The D gene is left open where the match is weak. Clone size is not always given. Where it is, it says once, few, many or a class for expanded clones.

V	J	size	D	DNA	CDR3
TRBV7-9	TRBJ1-2	few	TRBD1	TGTGCCAGCAGCGACGGGACAGGATATGGCTACACCTTC	CASSDGTGYGYTF
TRBV19	TRBJ2-5	few	NA	TGTGCCAGTAGTAGGTCCGGGACCCAGTACTTC	CASSRSGTQYF
TRBV11-2	TRBJ2-7	NA	TRBD2	TGTGCCAGCGGGGCGGGAGGTGGTTACGAGCAGTACTTC	CASGAGGGYEQYF
TRBV11-2	TRBJ2-5	few	TRBD2	TGTGCCAGCAGCTTAGTGGGGAGCGGGAAAGAGACCCAGTACTTC	CASSLVGSGKETQYF
TRBV19	TRBJ1-2	once	TRBD1	TGTGCCAGTAGGAAACTATTCAGGGGGCGACCACCCTATGGCTACACCTTC	CASRKLFRGRPPYGYTF
TRBV15	TRBJ1-3	few	NA	TGTGCCACCAGCAGTACTGGAAACACCATATATTTT	CATSSTGNTIYF
TRBV27	TRBJ2-1	NA	NA	TGTGCCAGCAGTTTAGGGCCCCCAGGGGTGAGCAATGAGCAGTTCTTC	CASSLGPPGVSNEQFF
TRBV6-1	TRBJ2-7	NA	NA	TGTGCCAGCAGGGGGTACTACGAGCAGTACTTC	CASRGYYEQYF
TRBV18	TRBJ1-3	NA	TRBD1	TGTGCCAGCTCAACCCGGGACAGCCCCTCGGGCATATATTTT	CASSTRDSPSGIYF
TRBV12-3/TRBV12-4	TRBJ2-1	NA	NA	TGTGCCAGCAGTTTTCTATCGGTAAGGACCACGGCAGGGCAGTTCTTC	CASSFLSVRTTAGQFF
TRBV6-6	TRBJ1-6	NA	TRBD1	TGTGCCAGCAGTTACGCAGGGGGGCCGCGTTCACCCCTCCACTTT	CASSYAGGPRSPLHF
TRBV25-1	TRBJ2-1	NA	NA	TGTGCCAGCAGTGGACGTAGGCAGTTCTTC	CASSGRRQFF
TRBV18	TRBJ2-1	NA	TRBD2	TGTGCCAGCTCACCTCAGCGGGGGGACAATGAGCAGTTCTTC	CASSPQRGDNEQFF
TRBV5-1	TRBJ1-4	few	NA	TGCGCCAGCAGCTGGTTAGGTCAAGAAGAAAAACTGTTTTTT	CASSWLGQEEKLFF
TRBV24-1	TRBJ2-2	NA	NA	TGTGCCACCAGTGACCGGCTTAGGGGGTTCGACACCGGGGAGCTGTTTTTT	CATSDRLRGFDTGELFF
TRBV7-8	TRBJ2-1	few	NA	TGTGCCAGCAGCCTCCCCCCGGGACTCTCACCCTACAATGAGCAGTTCTTC	CASSLPPGLSPYNEQFF
TRBV7-8	TRBJ1-1	few	NA	TGTGCCAGCAGCTTATCAGGGTTATGGACTGAAGCTTTCTTT	CASSLSGLWTEAFF
TRBV6-5	TRBJ1-1	NA	NA	TGTGCCAGCAGTCGGGCTGCTGAAGCTTTCTTT	CASSRAAEAFF
TRBV7-9	TRBJ1-1	few	NA	TGTGCCAGCAGCTCACCTGGGACGAACACTGAAGCTTTCTTT	CASSSPGTNTEAFF
TRBV6-1	TRBJ2-3	few	NA	TGTGCCAGCAGTGAAAGGGGGATTGGGGGGGCACGGATAGGAACAGATACGCAGTATTTT	CASSERGIGGARIGTDTQYF
TRBV24-1	TRBJ2-1	NA	NA	TGTGCCACCAGTGACTCGAATGAGCAGTTCTTC	CATSDSNEQFF
TRBV23-1	TRBJ2-5	NA	NA	TGCGCCAGCAGTGAGACTGCTCCCGAAGAGACCCAGTACTTC	CASSETAPEETQYF
TRBV15	TRBJ2-3	NA	NA	TGTGCCACCAGCTCTGCCCGGGACCCCCTCCGAGATACGCAGTATTTT	CATSSARDPLRDTQYF
TRBV6-1	TRBJ2-3	NA	NA	TGTGCCAGCAGCCAACAGGGCTACGAAGATACGCAGTATTTT	CASSQQGYEDTQYF
TRBV7-2	TRBJ2-7	NA	NA	TGTGCCAGCAGCTTAAGGGGCAGGGTGAACGAGCAGTACTTC	CASSLRGRVNEQYF
TRBV7-2	TRBJ1-5	many	NA	TGTGCCAGCAGCTTATCCCAGGGAGGGAGCAATCAGCCCCAGCATTTT	CASSLSQGGSNQPQHF
TRBV20-1	TRBJ2-3	NA	NA	TGCAGTGTCCCTAGGCCCTTCGGCACAGATACGCAGTATTTT	CSVPRPFGTDTQYF
TRBV7-6	TRBJ1-5	many	NA	TGTGCCAGCAGCGCGGGACTCAGGAATAGCAATCAGCCCCAGCATTTT	CASSAGLRNSNQPQHF
TRBV25-1	TRBJ2-3	NA	NA	TGTGCCAGCAGTGAACCACGGGACAACAAACGGGATACGCAGTATTTT	CASSEPRDNKRDTQYF
TRBV7-2	TRBJ1-4	NA	NA	TGTGCCAGCAGCCCCCTGGGGCAGGCGGATCGATCCCCCAATGAAAAACTGTTTTTT	CASSPLGQADRSPNEKLFF
TRBV4-1	TRBJ2-1	few	TRBD2	TGCGCCAGCAGCCTCCGACCTGCGGGACTAGGTTCCTACAATGAGCAGTTCTTC	CASSLRPAGLGSYNEQFF
TRBV7-7	TRBJ2-3	NA	NA	TGTGCCAGCAGCTCCTCTCACAGTGGCACAGATACGCAGTATTTT	CASSSSHSGTDTQYF
TRBV7-2	TRBJ2-2	many	NA	TGTGCCAGCAGCCGCGGTGGCACCGGGGAGCTGTTTTTT	CASSRGGTGELFF
TRBV27	TRBJ2-2	NA	TRBD2	TGTGCCAGCAGCCGGGGGGGGGTGATGAACACCGGGGAGCTGTTTTTT	CASSRGGVMNTGELFF
TRBV7-7	TRBJ2-1	NA	NA	TGTGCCAGCAGCTTCGTGAGGGGGGGTGAGCAGTTCTTC	CASSFVRGGEQFF
TRBV6-6	TRBJ2-5	NA	TRBD2	TGTGCCAGCAGTTCCAAGGGGCGGGGGGCGGAGACCCAGTACTTC	CASSSKGRGAETQYF
TRBV19	TRBJ2-3	NA	NA	TGTGCCAGTAGTATCCGGTGGCAGGTGGTAACAGATACGCAGTATTTT	CASSIRWQVVTDTQYF
TRBV19	TRBJ2-7	once	NA	TGTGCCAGTAAGGACCGGGGACCCTCCTACGAGCAGTACTTC	CASKDRGPSYEQYF
TRBV2	TRBJ2-7	NA	NA	TGTGCCAGCAAGCCGGAGAAAAGCTCCTACGAGCAGTACTTC	CASKPEKSSYEQYF
TRBV5-6	TRBJ2-3	NA	NA	TGTGCCAGCAGCTTGACGGGAGTGGACACAGATACGCAGTATTTT	CASSLTGVDTDTQYF
TRBV5-6	TRBJ2-7	NA	NA	TGTGCCAGCAGCACGACTTGGAGTCGCGAGCAGTACTTC	CASSTTWSREQYF
TRBV20-1	TRBJ2-3	NA	TRBD2	TGCAGTGCTAGAGGCCCGGGGGGGCCCTGGGCAGATACGCAGTATTTT	CSARGPGGPWADTQYF
TRBV7-2	TRBJ2-2	NA	NA	TGTGCCAGCAGCTTTGCTGCAGGGACGGAGACCGGGGAGCTGTTTTTT	CASSFAAGTETGELFF
TRBV11-3	TRBJ2-7	NA	TRBD2	TGTGCCAGCAGCTTGGCTAGCGGGGGAGCCTACGAGCAGTACTTC	CASSLASGGAYEQYF
TRBV6-8	TRBJ1-1	NA	NA	TGTGCCAGCATGGACACTGAAGCTTTCTTT	CASMDTEAFF
TRBV7-9	TRBJ1-2	NA	NA	TGTGCCAGCAGCCGGGCGGACTATGGCTACACCTTC	CASSRADYGYTF
TRBV12-3/TRBV12-4	TRBJ2-1	NA	NA	TGTGCCAGCAGTTCCGCCGGGATATACAATGAGCAGTTCTTC	CASSSAGIYNEQFF
TRBV11-2	TRBJ2-1	NA	TRBD2	TGTGCCAGCAGCACCACAACTAGCGGGAGTAAAAACTTC	CASSTTTSGSKNF
TRBV4-1	TRBJ2-1	NA	TRBD2	TGCGCCAGCAGCCAAACGCCCGGACTAGCGGGCTACAATGAGCAGTTCTTC	CASSQTPGLAGYNEQFF
TRBV7-2	TRBJ2-3	NA	TRBD1	TGTGCCAGCAGCACAACACCGGGACAGGGAACAGATACGCAGTATTTT	CASSTTPGQGTDTQYF
TRBV14	TRBJ2-1	once	TRBD2	TGTGCCAGCAGCCTTCTCCCAGGACTAGCGGATAGCAATGAGCAGTTCTTC	CASSLLPGLADSNEQFF
TRBV7-2	TRBJ1-3	NA	NA	TGTGCCAGCAGCTCGGGGTTTTTTTCTGGAAACACCATATATTTT	CASSSGFFSGNTIYF
TRBV28	TRBJ2-5	NA	NA	TGTGCCAGCGGTGGTTTCAGGGAGACCCAGTACTTC	CASGGFRETQYF
TRBV6-1	TRBJ1-1	NA	NA	TGTGCCAGCAGGAAGGAATACGGAGTCACTGAAGCTTTCTTT	CASRKEYGVTEAFF
TRBV11-2	TRBJ2-2	NA	NA	TGTGCCAGCAGCTTATTGGCGGTGACGAACACCGGGGAGCTGTTTTTT	CASSLLAVTNTGELFF
TRBV12-3/TRBV12-4	TRBJ2-1	NA	TRBD2	TGTGCCAGCAGATCAACATACCGGGGACTAGCGGGGGGGCGCGAGCAGTTCTTC	CASRSTYRGLAGGREQFF
TRBV12-3/TRBV12-4	TRBJ1-5	once	NA	TGTGCCAGCAGTTTAGAGACGGTGGGTCAGCCCCAGCATTTT	CASSLETVGQPQHF
TRBV11-2	TRBJ2-1	NA	TRBD1	TGTGCCAGCAGCGCCGACAGGGGCTCCTACAATGAGCAGTTCTTC	CASSADRGSYNEQFF
TRBV4-2	TRBJ1-4	few	NA	TGTGCCAGCAGCCAGGGTGATGAGGCAACTAATGAAAAACTGTTTTTT	CASSQGDEATNEKLFF